Listed below are T cell receptor beta chains from one sample, sequenced in a study of sequential checkpoint blockade in melanoma. Measured with immunoSEQ multiplex PCR; TCRdb has only the in-frame clones, and not every one. The sample lists tens of thousands of clones, 70% to 90% occurring once. This specimen was CD8+ T cells sorted from blood (inferred from file names), taken from a patient given nivolumab and ipilimumab in sequence. These receptor sequences come from a human donor with melanoma. The CDR3 runs from the conserved cysteine through the conserved F or W. A D gene is named only where the DNA matches it firmly. Only some rows state a clone size, as once, few, many or a class for expanded clones.

clone size	V gene	D gene	J gene	CDR3 length	CDR3 protein	CDR3 DNA
-	TRBV18	TRBD1	TRBJ1-3	16	CASSLRDRGSGNTIYF	TGTGCCAGCTCACTCCGGGACAGGGGCTCTGGAAACACCATATATTTT
-	TRBV30	TRBD2	TRBJ2-7	13	CAWSVSGNYEQYF	TGTGCCTGGAGTGTAAGCGGGAACTACGAGCAGTACTTC
-	TRBV7-7	TRBD2	TRBJ2-1	19	CASSLGPPGLAGTNNEQFF	TGTGCTAGCAGCTTAGGCCCTCCGGGACTAGCGGGAACAAACAATGAGCAGTTCTTC
-	TRBV2	TRBD1	TRBJ1-5	15	CASRRTGEGNQPQHF	TGTGCCAGCAGGCGGACAGGGGAAGGCAATCAGCCCCAGCATTTT
-	TRBV10-3	-	TRBJ1-5	15	CAISEGQYSNQPQHF	TGTGCCATCAGTGAGGGACAGTATAGCAATCAGCCCCAGCATTTT
-	TRBV29-1	TRBD2	TRBJ2-7	13	CSVVLTSDYEQYF	TGCAGCGTGGTCTTGACTAGCGATTACGAGCAGTACTTC
-	TRBV5-6	-	TRBJ2-5	15	CASSLSGGRRQTQYF	TGTGCCAGCAGCTTGAGTGGGGGCCGGCGGCAGACCCAGTACTTC
-	TRBV29-1	-	TRBJ1-2	12	CSVGQGGEGYTF	TGCAGCGTTGGCCAGGGAGGTGAAGGCTACACCTTC
-	TRBV11-1	TRBD1	TRBJ1-2	14	CASSVDRADYGYTF	TGTGCCAGCAGCGTGGACAGGGCGGACTATGGCTACACCTTC
-	TRBV18	-	TRBJ1-1	13	CASSPLGGDEAFF	TGTGCCAGCTCACCACTAGGCGGGGATGAAGCTTTCTTT
medium-sized	TRBV7-9	-	TRBJ2-7	16	CASSLASIPYSYEQYF	TGTGCCAGCAGCTTAGCGAGCATACCCTACTCCTACGAGCAGTACTTC
once	TRBV6-5	TRBD1	TRBJ2-7	14	CASSRDRGNPEQYF	TGTGCCAGCAGCCGGGACAGGGGGAATCCGGAGCAGTACTTC
-	TRBV4-1	-	TRBJ1-3	15	CASSQDRGPGNTIYF	TGCGCCAGCAGCCAAGACAGGGGTCCTGGAAACACCATATATTTT
-	TRBV25-1	TRBD2	TRBJ2-1	15	CASSDLRLAGDEQFF	TGTGCCAGCAGTGACCTCCGACTAGCGGGAGATGAGCAGTTCTTC
-	TRBV11-2	TRBD2	TRBJ2-7	18	CASSLGPSGIQRFYEQYF	TGTGCCAGCAGCTTAGGCCCTAGCGGGATCCAACGTTTCTACGAGCAGTACTTC
-	TRBV5-6	TRBD2	TRBJ2-5	14	CASSSAGVQETQYF	TGTGCCAGCAGCTCTGCGGGAGTCCAAGAGACCCAGTACTTC
once	TRBV28	-	TRBJ1-4	17	CASSFSGLNPTSEKLFF	TGTGCCAGCAGCTTTTCAGGACTAAACCCCACTAGTGAAAAACTGTTTTTT
-	TRBV4-3	-	TRBJ2-1	16	CASSQDGLTGYNEQFF	TGCGCCAGCAGCCAAGATGGTTTAACAGGGTACAATGAGCAGTTCTTC
-	TRBV5-1	TRBD1	TRBJ2-7	14	CASSLSTGGYEQYF	TGCGCCAGCAGCTTGTCGACAGGGGGTTACGAGCAGTACTTC
once	TRBV5-4	TRBD1	TRBJ2-1	13	CASSLAQGIEQFF	TGTGCCAGCAGCTTGGCACAGGGGATTGAGCAGTTCTTC
-	TRBV7-6	TRBD2	TRBJ2-3	18	CASSQTSGTRMGTDTQYF	TGTGCCAGCAGCCAGACTAGCGGGACTCGGATGGGCACAGATACGCAGTATTTT
few	TRBV7-9	-	TRBJ1-2	15	CASSLYEGGTPGYTF	TGTGCCAGCAGCTTATACGAGGGGGGGACACCGGGCTACACCTTC
-	TRBV27	-	TRBJ1-5	14	CASSDSGSNQPQHF	TGTGCCAGCAGTGACAGTGGCAGCAATCAGCCCCAGCATTTT
-	TRBV27	TRBD1	TRBJ1-1	16	CASSPGPGTVNTEAFF	TGTGCCAGCAGTCCAGGTCCCGGGACAGTGAACACTGAAGCTTTCTTT
-	TRBV5-6	-	TRBJ2-1	16	CASSLDEGYPYNEQFF	TGTGCCAGCAGCTTGGATGAGGGATACCCCTACAATGAGCAGTTCTTC
-	TRBV4-2	TRBD1	TRBJ1-1	16	CASSPEGQTMNTEAFF	TGTGCCAGCAGCCCAGAGGGACAGACAATGAACACTGAAGCTTTCTTT
-	TRBV19	-	TRBJ2-2	13	CASSISGPVELFF	TGTGCCAGTAGTATAAGCGGACCTGTGGAGCTGTTTTTT
-	TRBV9	TRBD1	TRBJ2-7	14	CASSLTGSSYEQYF	TGTGCCAGCAGCCTGACAGGGAGCTCCTACGAGCAGTACTTC
once	TRBV5-4	-	TRBJ2-2	17	CASSYTGLGPSTGELFF	TGTGCCAGCAGTTACACAGGGTTGGGGCCGAGCACCGGGGAGCTGTTTTTT
-	TRBV6-5	TRBD1	TRBJ1-5	14	CASSLDRGDQPQHF	TGTGCCAGCAGTTTAGACAGGGGAGACCAGCCCCAGCATTTT
-	TRBV7-9	-	TRBJ2-1	12	CASSLRVHEQFF	TGTGCCAGCAGCCTCCGGGTCCATGAGCAGTTCTTC
-	TRBV10-3	-	TRBJ2-1	16	CAISEFGVHVNNEQFF	TGTGCCATCAGTGAATTCGGGGTGCATGTCAACAATGAGCAGTTCTTC
-	TRBV27	-	TRBJ2-7	15	CASSSLALISYEQYF	TGTGCCAGCAGTTCGCTAGCGTTAATCTCCTACGAGCAGTACTTC
-	TRBV19	TRBD2	TRBJ2-5	15	CASSKTSGRAETQYF	TGTGCCAGTAGTAAAACTAGCGGCCGCGCCGAGACCCAGTACTTC
-	TRBV11-2	-	TRBJ1-1	12	CASSLMNTEAFF	TGTGCCAGCAGCCTAATGAACACTGAAGCTTTCTTT
-	TRBV7-2	-	TRBJ2-3	13	CASSSGGTDTQYF	TGTGCCAGCAGCTCCGGGGGCACAGATACGCAGTATTTT
-	TRBV4-3	-	TRBJ2-1	18	CASSPDGRTSPFDNEQFF	TGCGCCAGCAGCCCCGATGGGAGGACCAGCCCTTTTGACAATGAGCAGTTCTTC
-	TRBV27	TRBD2	TRBJ2-3	15	CASRTFGLVVDTQYF	TGTGCCAGCAGGACCTTCGGACTAGTGGTGGATACGCAGTATTTT
-	TRBV7-9	-	TRBJ1-5	16	CASSLDGPRGNQPQHF	TGTGCCAGCAGCTTAGACGGCCCGCGGGGCAATCAGCCCCAGCATTTT
-	TRBV7-9	-	TRBJ2-3	15	CASSLAQGSTDTQYF	TGTGCCAGCAGCTTAGCACAGGGAAGCACAGATACGCAGTATTTT
-	TRBV7-6	-	TRBJ2-1	15	CASSLVENQYNEQFF	TGTGCCAGCAGCTTAGTCGAGAACCAATACAATGAGCAGTTCTTC
-	TRBV7-9	-	TRBJ1-1	14	CASVWAGVNTEAFF	TGTGCCAGCGTTTGGGCAGGGGTGAACACTGAAGCTTTCTTT
-	TRBV7-9	-	TRBJ2-7	14	CASSLVSGNYEQYF	TGTGCCAGCAGCTTAGTTTCAGGGAACTACGAGCAGTACTTC
-	TRBV7-9	-	TRBJ2-7	12	CASSSDSGEQYF	TGTGCCAGCAGCTCCGACTCGGGCGAGCAGTACTTC
-	TRBV19	-	TRBJ1-1	11	CASSTSTEAFF	TGTGCCAGTAGTACTTCCACTGAAGCTTTCTTT
-	TRBV27	-	TRBJ2-5	11	CASNGGGTQYF	TGTGCCAGCAACGGAGGTGGGACCCAGTACTTC
-	TRBV7-2	TRBD2	TRBJ2-4	17	CATPPPGTSGRINIQYF	TGTGCCACCCCGCCGCCCGGGACTAGCGGGAGAATCAACATTCAGTACTTC